The sequence of this T cell receptor (beta chain) was determined in a study of CD8+CD57+ T cells in acquired aplastic anemia. Genomic DNA, the template, was used for profiling of the TCR beta VDJ and CDR3. From the reads, TCRdb called clonotypes with MiXCR, one entry per CDR3 protein. Of around 21,000 distinct CDR3 sequences in the sample, approximately 37% were seen once. General study findings and limits: The same twenty-nine CD8+ CDR3 sequences occurred in patients and in controls. When set against total CD4+ and CD8+ pools, CD8+CD57+ cells in patients had lower diversity.

V was pared by 0 bases and J by 8 bases, with 11 bases between. CDR1 and CDR2 (germline): LGHNA, YNFKEQ. CDR3 size: 14 residues. For this clonotype: Antigen unknown.

In patients chosen for sequencing, flow cytometry had shown CD8+CD57+ cell expansion. CD8+CD57+ cells were bead-enriched, giving a mean 1.6 ug DNA. Sequenced material: CD8+CD57+ T cells sorted from PBMCs. Subset here: bead-enriched CD8+CD57+ effector memory T cells from SAA patients. The chain recombines TRBV4-2 with TRBJ2-1; D unresolved. This clonotype was sampled from a human donor with aplastic anemia. The CDR3 reads CASSQDGLGDEQFF. The CDR3 nucleotides are TGTGCCAGCAGCCAAGACGGGCTAGGCGATGAGCAGTTCTTC.